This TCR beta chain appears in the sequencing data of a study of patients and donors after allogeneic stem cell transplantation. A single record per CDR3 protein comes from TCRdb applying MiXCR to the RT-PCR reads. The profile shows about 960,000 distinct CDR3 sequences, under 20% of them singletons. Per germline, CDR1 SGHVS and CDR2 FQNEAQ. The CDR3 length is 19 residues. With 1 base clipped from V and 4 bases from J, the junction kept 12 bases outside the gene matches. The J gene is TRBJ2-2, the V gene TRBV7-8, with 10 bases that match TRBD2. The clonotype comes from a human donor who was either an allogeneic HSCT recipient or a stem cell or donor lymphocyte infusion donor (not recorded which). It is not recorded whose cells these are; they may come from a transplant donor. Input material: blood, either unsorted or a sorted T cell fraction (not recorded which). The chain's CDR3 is CASSLGRSPSGSSTGELFF. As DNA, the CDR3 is TGTGCCAGCAGCTTAGGCCGGTCACCTAGCGGGAGCAGCACCGGGGAGCTGTTTTTT.